The T cell receptor (beta chain) described here comes from a study of T cells expressing NK-cell markers. Background on the study: TCR beta repertoires came from sorted CD3+CD56+NKG2C+, CD3+CD56+NKG2C- and CD3+CD56-NKG2C+ T cells. Study results and caveats: There were a few donors in whom these clonotypes also led the CD3+CD56-NKG2C+ fraction. In a group of five to seven donors, dominant NKG2C+ clonotypes represented 1.0-7.0% of CD8+ T cells.

Beta-chain TCR cDNA was generated via 5'RACE template switching with UMIs. Reanalyzing the 5' RACE reads, TCRdb keeps one entry per CDR3 protein, without DNA. The listing contains roughly 420,000 distinct CDR3 sequences. The CDR3 contains 14 residues. CDR1 is SGHVS and CDR2 is FQNEAQ in the germline V gene. In regard to this clonotype: Its antigen remains unknown.

The source is a woman aged 18-69 years in good health. The chain combines TRBV7-8 with TRBJ1-2; no DNA is available, so the TRBD1 call from TCRdb remains unchecked. Sequencing was performed on blood T cells: a sorted CD56 or NKG2C T cell subset, CD4+ or CD8+ T cells, or bulk PBMC T cells (not recorded which). The CDR3: CASSLSGTGYGYTF.